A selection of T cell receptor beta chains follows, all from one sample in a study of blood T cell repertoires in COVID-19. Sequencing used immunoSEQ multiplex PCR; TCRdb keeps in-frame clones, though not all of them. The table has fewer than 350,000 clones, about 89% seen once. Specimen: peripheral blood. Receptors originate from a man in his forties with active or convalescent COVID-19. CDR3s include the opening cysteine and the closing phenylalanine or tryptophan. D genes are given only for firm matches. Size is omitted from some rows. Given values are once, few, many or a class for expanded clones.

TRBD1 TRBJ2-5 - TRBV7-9 CASSSRTGETQYF TGTGCCAGCAGCTCTCGGACAGGGGAGACCCAGTACTTC
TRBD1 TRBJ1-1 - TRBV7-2 CASSSRTGGSTEAFF TGTGCCAGCAGCTCTCGGACAGGGGGGAGCACTGAAGCTTTCTTT
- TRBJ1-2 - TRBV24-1 CATSDLGPTGLYGYTF TGTGCCACCAGTGATTTGGGCCCCACGGGACTTTATGGCTACACCTTC
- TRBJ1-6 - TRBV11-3 CASSLGRGSPLHF TGTGCCAGCAGCTTAGGGAGGGGTTCACCCCTCCACTTT
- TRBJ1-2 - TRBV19 CASSITGIYYGYTF TGTGCCAGTAGTATCACAGGGATCTACTATGGCTACACCTTC
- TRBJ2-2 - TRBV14 CASSPLANTGELFF TGTGCCAGCAGCCCGCTAGCGAACACCGGGGAGCTGTTTTTT
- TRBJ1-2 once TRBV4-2 CASSQLGGASYGYTF TGTGCCAGCAGCCAGCTCGGGGGGGCTTCCTATGGCTACACCTTC
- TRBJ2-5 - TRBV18 CASSPSEETQYF TGTGCCAGCTCACCATCCGAAGAGACCCAGTACTTC
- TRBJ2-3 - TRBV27 CASRRPGISTDTQYF TGTGCCAGCAGGCGGCCAGGGATTAGCACAGATACGCAGTATTTT
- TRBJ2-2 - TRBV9 CASSVEPQVDTGELFF TGTGCCAGCAGCGTAGAACCGCAGGTGGACACCGGGGAGCTGTTTTTT
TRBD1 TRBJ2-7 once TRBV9 CASSAGTGGYEQYF TGTGCCAGCAGCGCCGGGACAGGGGGCTACGAGCAGTACTTC
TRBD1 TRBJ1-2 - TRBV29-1 CSVEDQGGHGYTF TGCAGCGTTGAAGATCAAGGGGGCCATGGCTACACCTTC
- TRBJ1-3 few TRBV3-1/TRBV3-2 CASSQRSTIYF TGTGCCAGCAGCCAGAGAAGCACCATATATTTT